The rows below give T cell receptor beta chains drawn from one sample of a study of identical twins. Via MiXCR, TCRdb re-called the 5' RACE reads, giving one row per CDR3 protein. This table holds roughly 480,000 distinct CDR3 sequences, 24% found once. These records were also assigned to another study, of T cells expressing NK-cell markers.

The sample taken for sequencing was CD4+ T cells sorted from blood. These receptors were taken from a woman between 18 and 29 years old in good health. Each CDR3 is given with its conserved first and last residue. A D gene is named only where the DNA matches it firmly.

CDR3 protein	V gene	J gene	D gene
CASSLAGAKTQYF	TRBV7-2	TRBJ2-5	TRBD2
CSGRLITEAFF	TRBV20-1	TRBJ1-1	NA
CASSYQTAKETQYF	TRBV6-5	TRBJ2-5	NA
CATSRDGTYGYTF	TRBV15	TRBJ1-2	NA
CASSYSAGTRTGETQYF	TRBV6-5	TRBJ2-5	NA
CASSPRDNQETQYF	TRBV7-9	TRBJ2-5	NA
CASSQGSGGAGNSPLHF	TRBV3-1	TRBJ1-6	TRBD1
CASSERWGQGVSYNEQFF	TRBV6-1	TRBJ2-1	TRBD1
CASSSGLADSGRRFF	TRBV6-5	TRBJ2-1	TRBD2
CASSQGLVYNEQFF	TRBV7-2	TRBJ2-1	TRBD2
CSVLRDGSETQYF	TRBV29-1	TRBJ2-5	NA
CASSSRHSGANVLTF	TRBV27	TRBJ2-6	NA
CASSIARRGTDTQYF	TRBV7-8	TRBJ2-3	NA
CASSLVSSEQYF	TRBV7-9	TRBJ2-7	NA
CSAQTRGGETQYF	TRBV20-1	TRBJ2-5	NA
CASSSGVAQETQYF	TRBV9	TRBJ2-5	NA
CASSPGRGNVYNEQFF	TRBV5-1	TRBJ2-1	NA
CASSFTGGLNTEAFF	TRBV7-6	TRBJ1-1	TRBD1
CSASGPITYEQYF	TRBV20-1	TRBJ2-7	NA
CASSSSPQRLAKNIQYF	TRBV7-8	TRBJ2-4	NA
CASSLMKGPYEQYF	TRBV7-3	TRBJ2-7	NA
CASSQLPGGSNTQYF	TRBV27	TRBJ2-3	TRBD1
CASSTVVGGQETQYF	TRBV5-1	TRBJ2-5	NA
CASSPGLNTDTQYF	TRBV3-1	TRBJ2-3	NA
CASSLDSGEQETQYF	TRBV5-6	TRBJ2-5	NA